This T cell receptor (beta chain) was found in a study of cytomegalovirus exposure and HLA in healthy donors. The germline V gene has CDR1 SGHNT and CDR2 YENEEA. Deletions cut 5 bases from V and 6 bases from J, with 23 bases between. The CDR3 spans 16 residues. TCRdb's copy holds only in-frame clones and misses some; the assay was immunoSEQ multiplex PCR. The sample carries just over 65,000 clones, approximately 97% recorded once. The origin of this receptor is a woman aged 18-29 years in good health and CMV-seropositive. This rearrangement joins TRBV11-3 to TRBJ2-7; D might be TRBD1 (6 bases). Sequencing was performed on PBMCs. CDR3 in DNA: TGTGCCAGCAGCCCAGACCCATCCAGGGGAAACAGCGAGCAGTACTTC. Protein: CASSPDPSRGNSEQYF.